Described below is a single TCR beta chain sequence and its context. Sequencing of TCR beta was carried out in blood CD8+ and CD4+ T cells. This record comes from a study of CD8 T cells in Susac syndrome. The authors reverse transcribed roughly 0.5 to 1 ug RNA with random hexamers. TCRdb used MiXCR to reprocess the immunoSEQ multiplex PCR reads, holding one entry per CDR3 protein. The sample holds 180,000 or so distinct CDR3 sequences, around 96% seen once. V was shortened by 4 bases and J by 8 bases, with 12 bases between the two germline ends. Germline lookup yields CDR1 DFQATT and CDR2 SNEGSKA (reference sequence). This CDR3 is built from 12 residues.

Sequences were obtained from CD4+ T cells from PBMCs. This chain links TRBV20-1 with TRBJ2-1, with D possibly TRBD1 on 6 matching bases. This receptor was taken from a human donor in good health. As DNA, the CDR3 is TGCAGTGCTACAGGGGCTTGGGATGAGCAGTTCTTC. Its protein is CSATGAWDEQFF.